This T cell receptor (beta chain) was captured by sequencing in a study of T cells in Graves' hyperthyroidism and ophthalmopathy. TCR beta CDR3 region amplification was performed from RNA transcripts. RT-PCR in the first round (using the HTBI primer set) targeted the TCR CDR3. In TCRdb, the multiplex PCR reads were re-called with MiXCR into one record per CDR3 protein. The sample holds hundreds of thousands of distinct CDR3 sequences, 14% seen once. This clonotype has a count of ten or more. This CDR3 is 14 amino acids long. V trimming: 6 bases; J trimming: 5 bases; junction bases outside the gene matches: 6.

The sequenced sample consisted of blood. The sequence was collected from a woman aged 18-30 years with Graves' hyperthyroidism. The chain employs TRBV12-3 or TRBV12-4 and TRBJ1-4; 7 nucleotides align to TRBD1. The CDR3: CASSRTGTNEKLFF. In nucleotides, the CDR3 is TGTGCCAGCAGCAGGACAGGAACCAATGAAAAACTGTTTTTT.